A single sample gave rise to the 5 T cell receptor beta chains below, sequenced in a study of T cell responses to AZD1222 COVID-19 vaccine. Only in-frame clones appear in the TCRdb table, and some are missing; sequencing was by immunoSEQ multiplex PCR. The table includes about 100,000 clones, roughly 89% detected once. The sample consisted of peripheral blood, taken on day 0 of AZD1222 vaccination. The receptors derive from an adult in good health.

CDR3 nucleotide sequence: TGTGCCAGGACGACTAGCGGGAGGGCCCACGAGCAGTACTTC. Protein sequence: CARTTSGRAHEQYF. The chain couples TRBV19 to TRBJ2-7; TRBD2 matches at 14 bases. The length of the CDR3 is 14 residues. Per the germline V gene, CDR1 is LNHDA and CDR2 is SQIVND (reference sequence). With V trimmed by 9 bases and J by 5 bases, 6 bases remained unmatched.

The chain carries TRBV6-5 and TRBJ2-1, with D unresolved. Trimming took 0 bases from V and 5 from J, leaving 8 bases between them. This CDR3 contains 14 residues. The germline V gene encodes CDR1 MNHEY and CDR2 SVGAGI. The CDR3 nucleotides read TGTGCCAGCAGTTACTCGTACGCGGACAATGAGCAGTTCTTC. Residues: CASSYSYADNEQFF.

This clone appeared a single time. J is TRBJ2-3 and V is TRBV6-5, with D possibly matching TRBD2 (6 bases). Trimming took 5 bases from V and 8 from J, leaving 11 bases between them. There are 12 residues in the CDR3. Germline V gene lookup returns CDR1 MNHEY and CDR2 SVGAGI. The CDR3 sequence: CASSRPGGTQYF. The CDR3 bases are TGTGCCAGCAGTCGACCCGGGGGTACGCAGTATTTT.

The rearrangement uses TRBV7-3 and TRBJ2-2; a weak D match, TRBD2 (5 bases). CDR1 and CDR2 (germline): SGHTA, FQGTGA. There are 13 residues in the CDR3. The V gene lost 4 bases and the J gene lost 6 bases, with 9 bases spanning the gap. The CDR3 DNA follows: TGTGCCAGCAGCTACGGGATGGCCGGGGAGCTGTTTTTT. This sequence encodes CASSYGMAGELFF.

This rearrangement joins TRBV5-1 to TRBJ2-7, with 8 bases matching TRBD1. Germline lookup yields CDR1 SGHRS and CDR2 YFSETQ. The CDR3 spans 17 residues. J lost 1 base, V lost 0 bases, and 9 bases had no gene match. DNA of the CDR3: TGCGCCAGCAGCTTGGGAGGGACAGGAGGAGTTTCCTACGAGCAGTACTTC. As protein: CASSLGGTGGVSYEQYF.